These 17 T cell receptor beta chains came from one sample sequenced in a study of shared clonotypes between healthy human individuals. Using immunoSEQ multiplex PCR, the repertoire was profiled, and TCRdb retains in-frame clones only, with some absent. Of about 2.1 million clones in the sample, about 94% were seen once. Terminally differentiated effector memory CD45RA+ cells were excluded by CCR7 positive selection of CD45RO-negative cells. Sequencing was carried out using naive CD8+ T cells from PBMCs. Receptor source: a young man in good health. Some clones in this sample may be carry-over from other donors' samples.

The chain couples TRBV7-9 to TRBJ1-6; tentative D call: TRBD1 (6 bases). There are 15 residues in the CDR3. Germline CDR1 SEHNR, CDR2 FQNEAQ (reference sequence). Trimming shortened V by 5 bases and J by 8 bases, and 16 bases separated the two germline ends. The DNA of the CDR3 is TGTGCCAGCAGCCATACAGGGACCCGGGATTCACCCCTCCACTTT. Amino acid sequence: CASSHTGTRDSPLHF. The full variable domain, rest sourced from reference TRBV7-9 and TRBJ1-6, is DTGVSQNPRHKITKRGQNVTFRCDPISEHNRLYWYRQTLGQGPEFLTYFQNEAQLEKSRLLSDRFSAERPKGSFSTLEIQRTEQGDSAMYLCASSHTGTRDSPLHFGNGTRLTVT.

This chain uses TRBV6-5 with TRBJ2-5, with a weak D call TRBD2 (5 bases). The CDR3 extends over 14 amino acids. The ends were cut back, 2 bases at V and 7 bases at J, with 14 bases in the middle. Looked up from germline, CDR1 is MNHEY and CDR2 is SVGAGI. CDR3 loop: CASSYLAGRGTQYF. In DNA, the CDR3 is TGTGCCAGCAGTTACCTGGCCGGACGGGGGACCCAGTACTTC.

This sequence joins TRBV9 and TRBJ2-1; 9 bases fit TRBD2. This CDR3 has 13 amino acids. The J segment lost 10 bases and the V segment lost 5 bases, leaving 7 bases of the junction unmatched. The germline CDR1 and CDR2 sequences are SGDLS and YYNGEE. DNA of the CDR3: TGTGCCAGCAGGTCCGGGACTAGCTACGAGCAGTTCTTC. Translation: CASRSGTSYEQFF.

The chain uses TRBV27 and TRBJ2-7, with 8 bases that match TRBD2. This CDR3 is 16 amino acids long. Germline lookup yields CDR1 MNHEY and CDR2 SMNVEV (reference sequence). The V and J ends lost 0 bases and 1 base, in that order; junction bases with no gene match: 5. The CDR3 nucleotides are TGTGCCAGCAGTTTATCCCGGGGGGGTTCATCCTACGAGCAGTACTTC. Translating gives CASSLSRGGSSYEQYF.

The J gene is TRBJ1-1, the V gene TRBV10-3, with 8 bases matching TRBD1. The length of the CDR3 is 16 residues. V dropped 1 base and J dropped 3; count of bases not matched to a gene: 7. CDR1 is ENHRY and CDR2 is SYGVKD in the germline V gene. The CDR3: CAISEWASGGHTEAFF. CDR3 in DNA: TGTGCCATCAGTGAGTGGGCCTCAGGGGGCCACACTGAAGCTTTCTTT.

This CDR3 is CASSLGGTTAAFF. The CDR3 DNA follows: TGTGCCAGCAGCTTAGGGGGGACGACCGCGGCTTTCTTT. The gene calls are TRBV7-9 and TRBJ1-1; possibly TRBD1 for D (5 bases). This CDR3 has 13 amino acids. Trimming shortened V by 1 base and J by 11 bases, and 14 bases separated the two germline ends. Germline-derived CDR1 and CDR2 are SEHNR and FQNEAQ (reference sequence).

The CDR3 DNA sequence: TGTGCCAGCAGTTTATTTCAGGGGGCTGATGCCCCCCAAGAGACCCAGTACTTC. It is translated as CASSLFQGADAPQETQYF. The gene calls are TRBV28 and TRBJ2-5, with 8 bases aligning to TRBD1. J gave up 1 base and V 1 base, and 11 bases lay outside the gene matches. The CDR3 spans 18 residues. Per germline, CDR1 MDHEN and CDR2 SYDVKM. The full variable domain, in which reference TRBV28 and TRBJ2-5 provide the parts outside the CDR3, is DVKVTQSSRYLVKRTGEKVFLECVQDMDHENMFWYRQDPGLGLRLIYFSYDVKMKEKGDIPEGYSVSREKKERFSLILESASTNQTSMYLCASSLFQGADAPQETQYFGPGTRLLVL.

The genes are TRBV27 and TRBJ1-4, with no clear D. The V end was cut by 6 bases, the J end by 6 bases, with 11 bases between. The germline gives CDR1 MNHEY, CDR2 SMNVEV (reference sequence). This CDR3 has 13 amino acids. The CDR3 is CASRTFSDEKLFF. CDR3 DNA: TGTGCCAGCAGGACCTTCAGCGATGAAAAACTGTTTTTT.

The V call is TRBV11-3, the J call TRBJ2-1; TRBD2 matches at 10 bases. This CDR3 is 14 amino acids long. Germline loops: CDR1 SGHNT, CDR2 YENEEA. The ends lost 7 bases at V and 7 bases at J; junction bases unmatched: 7. This CDR3 is CASKEREGRNEQFF. The CDR3 DNA reads TGTGCCAGCAAGGAGCGGGAGGGCCGGAATGAGCAGTTCTTC.

The genes are TRBV9 and TRBJ2-5; D is perhaps TRBD2 (7 bases). The germline V and J ends were trimmed by 0 bases and 5 bases, with 20 bases remaining between them. The CDR3 runs 17 residues. The germline CDR1 and CDR2 sequences are SGDLS and YYNGEE. The CDR3 DNA follows: TGTGCCAGCAGCGTAGGGCCCGGGGGGCTAGCGATGGAGACCCAGTACTTC. Amino acids: CASSVGPGGLAMETQYF.

V usage is TRBV27 and J usage is TRBJ1-1, with D maybe TRBD1 (6 bases). The ends were cut back, 2 bases at V and 3 bases at J, with 10 bases in the middle. In germline, CDR1 is MNHEY, CDR2 SMNVEV (reference sequence). The CDR3 covers 14 residues. Here the CDR3 reads CASSLAGVHTEAFF. CDR3 sequence (DNA): TGTGCCAGCAGTTTAGCAGGGGTTCACACTGAAGCTTTCTTT.

The chain joins TRBV27 to TRBJ1-1; a possible D gene is TRBD1 (5 bases). V lost 3 bases to trimming and J lost 1 base, with 15 bases between them. Germline-derived CDR1 and CDR2 are MNHEY and SMNVEV (reference sequence). CDR3 length equals 16 residues. The CDR3 is CASSLATDLWNTEAFF. CDR3 nucleotide sequence: TGTGCCAGCAGTTTGGCGACAGACCTCTGGAACACTGAAGCTTTCTTT.

V gene TRBV10-1 combines with J gene TRBJ2-1, with unresolved D. CDR1 is WNHNN and CDR2 is SYGVQD in the germline V gene (reference sequence). CDR3 length equals 15 residues. The ends were cut back, 3 bases at V and 5 bases at J, with 14 bases in the middle. The CDR3 DNA sequence: TGCGCCAGCAGTGAAACGTGGGCTAAGGACAATGAGCAGTTCTTC. Protein sequence: CASSETWAKDNEQFF.

The chain links TRBV7-9 to TRBJ2-7; 7 positions match TRBD1. Germline V gene lookup returns CDR1 SEHNR and CDR2 FQNEAQ (reference sequence). The CDR3 loop spans 14 amino acids. The J segment lost 5 bases and the V segment lost 6 bases, leaving 10 bases of the junction unmatched. In DNA, the CDR3 is TGTGCCAGCAGTCTTCCGCGACAGGGACACGAGCAGTACTTC. Its protein is CASSLPRQGHEQYF.

The rearrangement joins TRBV5-1 to TRBJ1-4, with a weak D call TRBD1 (5 bases). The CDR3 consists of 15 residues. The V and J ends lost 3 bases and 5 bases respectively, with 14 bases between them. Germline-derived CDR1 and CDR2 are SGHRS and YFSETQ. The CDR3 DNA reads as TGCGCCAGCAGCTCAGGACAAGCCCCCAATGAAAAACTGTTTTTT. This sequence encodes CASSSGQAPNEKLFF.

The chain couples TRBV7-7 to TRBJ2-2; 7 bases align to TRBD1. Germline trimming cut 6 bases from V and 4 bases from J; bases unmatched to any gene: 8. Germline V gives CDR1 SSHAT, CDR2 FNYEAQ (reference sequence). The CDR3 runs to 15 residues. Written as DNA, the CDR3 is TGTGCCAGCAGGCCCAAGGGGGCGGTCACCGGGGAGCTGTTTTTT. This encodes CASRPKGAVTGELFF.

V usage is TRBV7-9 and J usage is TRBJ2-5; 8 nucleotides agree with TRBD2. V dropped 5 bases and J dropped 5; count of bases not matched to a gene: 16. Germline V gene data show CDR1 as SEHNR and CDR2 as FQNEAQ (reference sequence). The CDR3 is 17 residues long. CDR3 in amino acids: CASSLPGASGSRETQYF. The CDR3 nucleotides are TGTGCCAGCAGCCTGCCCGGGGCCAGCGGGAGCCGGGAGACCCAGTACTTC. The whole variable domain, remainder taken from reference TRBV7-9 and TRBJ2-5, is DTGVSQNPRHKITKRGQNVTFRCDPISEHNRLYWYRQTLGQGPEFLTYFQNEAQLEKSRLLSDRFSAERPKGSFSTLEIQRTEQGDSAMYLCASSLPGASGSRETQYFGPGTRLLVL.